This is a list of T cell receptor beta chains from one sample in a study of T cells in Graves' hyperthyroidism and ophthalmopathy. One entry per CDR3 protein results from TCRdb running MiXCR on the multiplex PCR reads. The sample lists 300,000 to 450,000 distinct CDR3 sequences; roughly 25% were seen once. Source material: blood. The receptors derive from a man in his fifties with Graves' hyperthyroidism. CDR3s include the opening cysteine and the closing phenylalanine or tryptophan. The order of the fields is clone size, D gene, J gene, V gene, CDR3 protein, CDR3 DNA. A D gene is named only where the DNA matches it firmly. Part of the rows lack a size; the others show once, few, many or a class for expanded clones.

. . TRBJ1-1 TRBV7-2 CASSQEAAEAFF TGTGCCAGCAGCCAAGAGGCAGCTGAAGCTTTCTTT
few . TRBJ2-1 TRBV20-1 CSARETGVRGNNEQFF TGCAGTGCTAGAGAAACCGGAGTCAGAGGGAACAATGAGCAGTTCTTC
many TRBD2 TRBJ2-5 TRBV11-2 CASSLGGMETQYF TGTGCCAGCAGCTTGGGGGGGATGGAGACCCAGTACTTC
few . TRBJ1-1 TRBV5-1 CASSSDRRNTEAFF TGCGCCAGCAGCTCCGATAGGAGGAACACTGAAGCTTTCTTT
. TRBD2 TRBJ2-7 TRBV20-1 CSARTSGRGEQYF TGCAGTGCACGGACTAGCGGGAGGGGGGAGCAGTACTTC
. . TRBJ1-2 TRBV12-3/TRBV12-4 CASRPGTQVSGYTF TGTGCCAGCAGACCCGGGACTCAGGTTTCTGGCTACACCTTC
few TRBD1 TRBJ1-3 TRBV12-3/TRBV12-4 CASSFQTGGNTIYF TGTGCCAGCAGTTTTCAGACAGGGGGAAACACCATATATTTT
. TRBD2 TRBJ2-2 TRBV2 CASSRTSGSWSTGELFF TGTGCCAGCTCCCGGACTAGCGGGAGTTGGAGCACCGGGGAGCTGTTTTTT
many TRBD2 TRBJ2-7 TRBV7-9 CASSLAQREYNYEQYF TGTGCCAGCAGCTTAGCACAGCGGGAGTACAACTACGAGCAGTACTTC
few . TRBJ2-2 TRBV6-2/TRBV6-3 CASSYGGGELFF TGTGCCAGCAGTTACGGAGGCGGGGAGCTGTTTTTT
. . TRBJ1-4 TRBV30 CAWSTGREKLFF TGTGCCTGGAGTACCGGGAGGGAAAAACTGTTTTTT
many . TRBJ1-1 TRBV11-2 CASSLTPDSTEAFF TGTGCCAGCAGCTTAACCCCTGACAGCACTGAAGCTTTCTTT
few TRBD1 TRBJ2-3 TRBV11-2 CASSPQGASDTQYF TGTGCCAGCAGTCCACAGGGGGCATCAGATACGCAGTATTTT
few . TRBJ2-3 TRBV9 CASSVDPTDTQYF TGTGCCAGCAGCGTCGACCCCACAGATACGCAGTATTTT
. . TRBJ2-3 TRBV20-1 CSARRSGPAPDTQYF TGCAGTGCTAGACGTTCGGGACCCGCACCAGATACGCAGTATTTT
. TRBD2 TRBJ2-7 TRBV20-1 CSAPPSGRAPYEQYF TGCAGTGCTCCCCCTAGCGGGAGGGCTCCCTACGAGCAGTACTTC
many . TRBJ1-2 TRBV28 CASSRGGIYGYTF TGTGCCAGCAGCCGGGGCGGGATCTATGGCTACACCTTC